The text below deals with one TCR beta chain. There is no known antigen for this receptor. Within one base of it there is no much larger clone, and no base qualities were kept. Reading from cysteine to phenylalanine, the CDR3 counts 13 amino acids. This entry keeps only the CDR3 DNA: 39 bases, framed from base 1. V sheds 4 bases and J sheds 6 bases, leaving 16 bases between their ends. The germline V gene (reference sequence) specifies GTSNPN as CDR1 and SVGIG as CDR2. This entry comes from a study of control samples from healthy donors and cancer patients (TCRdb year 2020). Library creation used the immunoSEQ multiplex PCR assay. Not all clones reach the TCRdb copy of this immuneACCESS table, which keeps in-frame sequences only. Checked studies attribute under half of the gap to unresolved V genes and leave the rest unexplained. Here the sample has about 70,000 clones; approximately 87% occur a single time. The biggest ten clones account for 25% to 35% of the sample.

The chain employs TRBV30 and TRBJ2-7; a tentative D match to TRBD2 spans 5 bases. The clonotype comes from a man aged 45-65 years in good health. The sample taken for sequencing was blood. The CDR3 protein: CAWMSSYKVEQYF. The nucleotides are TGTGCCTGGATGTCTAGCTACAAGGTCGAGCAGTACTTC. This CDR3, with the reference TRBV30 and TRBJ2-7 proteins standing in past its ends, gives the full variable domain SQTIHQWPATLVQPVGSPLSLECTVEGTSNPNLYWYRQAAGRGLQLLFYSVGIGQISSEVPQNLSASRPQDRQFILSSKKLLLSDSGFYLCAWMSSYKVEQYFGPGTRLTVT.